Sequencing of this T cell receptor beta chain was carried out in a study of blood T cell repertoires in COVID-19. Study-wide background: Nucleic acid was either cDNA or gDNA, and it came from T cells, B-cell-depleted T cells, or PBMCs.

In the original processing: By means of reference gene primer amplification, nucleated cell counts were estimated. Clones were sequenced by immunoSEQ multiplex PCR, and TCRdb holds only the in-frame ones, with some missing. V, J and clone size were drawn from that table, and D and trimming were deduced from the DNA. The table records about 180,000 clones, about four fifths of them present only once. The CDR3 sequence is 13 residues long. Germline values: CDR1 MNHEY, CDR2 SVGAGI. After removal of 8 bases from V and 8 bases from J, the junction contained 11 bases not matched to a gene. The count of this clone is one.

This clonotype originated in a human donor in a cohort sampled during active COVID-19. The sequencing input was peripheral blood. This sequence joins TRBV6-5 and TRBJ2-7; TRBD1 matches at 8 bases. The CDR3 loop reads CASRPPQGAQQYF. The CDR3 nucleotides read TGTGCCAGCCGACCCCCCCAGGGGGCACAGCAGTACTTC.